This TCR beta chain stems from a study of regulatory dendritic cells for organ transplantation (dated 2017 in TCRdb). Broadly, across the study: Regulatory dendritic cells were generated from monocytes cultured with vitamin D3 on days 0 and 4 and IL-10 on day 4. The TCRbeta repertoires of sorted naive and memory CD4+ and CD8+ T cells were sequenced before and after allostimulation with regulatory or mature dendritic cells. On day 6, LPS was added to the DC cultures to test how the DCs responded to a strong maturation-inducing agent. What the work shows at the level of the full study, not this receptor alone: Only a couple of subjects were sequenced, and considerable between-individual heterogeneity in the alloreactive memory CD8+ T cell pool was noted by the authors. Allostimulation expanded memory CD8+ clones in both subjects, but regulatory dendritic cells appeared to induce more limited expansion than mature dendritic cells. The repertoires of naive CD4+ and CD8+ T cells were highly diverse, while memory cell repertoires were less diverse, with memory CD8+ cells being the most oligoclonal. Of the resting subsets, the one holding the most alloreactive TCR clonotypes was memory CD8+ T cells.

Sorted T cell subsets were CFSE-labeled and co-cultured for 4 to 5 days with allogeneic regulatory or mature dendritic cells at a 1:10 DC:T ratio. FACS was used to sort naive T cells as CD45RA+ cells and memory T cells as CD45RO+ CD4+ or CD8+ cells. A couple of healthy control subjects provided the T cells used for TCR sequencing. Genomic DNA was extracted with the Qiagen DNeasy Blood & Tissue Kit. This clone has more than one count but fewer than ten. Its antigen is unknown. No base qualities exist here, and no much larger clone lies one base off it. Multiplexed two-step PCR with Vbeta-specific forward primers and Jbeta-specific reverse primers was used to amplify TCRbeta CDR3 regions. Through the immunoSEQ service, the TCRbeta libraries were run on an Illumina instrument for sequencing. On the authors' methods: V, D and J genes were assigned using IMGT annotation, and counts were corrected for multiplex PCR bias using synthetic CDR3 analogues. In the immunoSEQ Analyzer, repertoire clonality was calculated as one minus normalized Shannon entropy. Clonal expansion was defined using Fisher's exact test with Benjamini-Hochberg false discovery rate control and a two-tailed threshold of P<0.01. TCRdb's version of the immuneACCESS table is confined to in-frame rearrangements and falls short of the full clone set. An unresolved V gene accounts for under half of the shortfall where checked; the remainder is of unknown origin. Clonal size and the V and J genes are those of that table, whereas D and trimming came from the DNA. This sample comprises about 5,400 clones, roughly 74% of them detected only once. The ten largest make up roughly 21% of the sample.

Sequencing was performed on memory CD8+ T cells from blood cultured with regulatory dendritic cells. The meaning of the sample's cell subset or site label: CD45RO+ memory T cells. This TCR was sampled from a human donor in good health.

The bases are TGTGCCTGGGCCCGACTAAGAATAAAACAAAAGGATGGCTACACCTTC. Its protein reads: CAWARLRIKQKDGYTF. This receptor chain uses TRBV30 and TRBJ1-2; the D gene is not confidently resolved. The CDR3 starts with the cysteine, ends with the phenylalanine, and has 16 residues. This entry keeps only the CDR3 DNA: 48 bases, framed from base 1. CDR1 and CDR2 were assigned from the germline V gene (reference sequence) as GTSNPN and SVGIG. V was cut back by 5 bases and J by 6 bases, leaving a gap of 25 bases between them.